Presented here are 18 T cell receptor beta chains from one specimen sequenced in a study of CD8+ T cells in alopecia areata. Extraction and reverse transcription of RNA yielded cDNA as the sequencing template. Method: immunoSEQ multiplex PCR; TCRdb's copy keeps in-frame clones and lacks some. Here the sample spans about 40,000 clones, 80% to 95% being singletons. Treatment: oral pan-JAK inhibitor, 5-10 mg twice daily. The input for sequencing was CD8+ T cells sorted from blood, taken at week 24, from a patient treated with tofacitinib. These receptors came from a human donor with alopecia areata.

The chain is built from TRBV27 and TRBJ2-2, with D possibly TRBD2 on 5 matching bases. Trimming pared 10 bases from V and 6 bases from J, leaving 18 bases between. In germline, CDR1 is MNHEY, CDR2 SMNVEV (reference sequence). The CDR3 runs to 14 residues. The CDR3 loop reads CATADELEAGELFF. In DNA form, the CDR3 reads TGTGCCACCGCGGATGAGCTGGAGGCCGGGGAGCTGTTTTTT.

The gene calls are TRBV6-5 and TRBJ2-1; D is possibly TRBD1 (6 bases). Deletions cut 4 bases from V and 10 bases from J, with 14 bases between. Germline V CDR1 and CDR2: MNHEY, SVGAGI. The CDR3 covers 13 residues. The CDR3 region is CASSSSRGYEQFF. The CDR3 DNA sequence: TGTGCCAGCAGTTCTTCCAGGGGCTACGAGCAGTTCTTC.

This rearrangement joins TRBV27 to TRBJ2-2; 8 bases map to TRBD1. With 6 bases clipped from V and 5 bases from J, the junction kept 8 bases outside the gene matches. Germline V gene lookup returns CDR1 MNHEY and CDR2 SMNVEV (reference sequence). The CDR3 length is 15 residues. CDR3 sequence: CASSPGQVGTGELFF. CDR3 in DNA: TGTGCCAGCAGCCCGGGACAGGTGGGGACCGGGGAGCTGTTTTTT.

The chain carries TRBV19 and TRBJ2-7; the D is unclear. V lost 1 base, J lost 7 bases, and 8 bases lay in between. This CDR3 comprises 12 residues. CDR1 is LNHDA, CDR2 SQIVND, per germline (reference sequence). The CDR3 nucleotides are TGTGCCAGTAGTATAGGGCGAGGAGAGCAGTACTTC. Its protein product is CASSIGRGEQYF.

The chain couples TRBV2 to TRBJ1-4, with unresolved D. V dropped 7 bases and J dropped 13 bases, with 16 bases sitting between them. Germline assignment: CDR1 SNHLY and CDR2 FYNNEI. This CDR3 has 12 residues. CDR3 nucleotides: TGTGCCAGCAAAGCCTTTCGGGATAGACTGTTTTTT. This sequence encodes CASKAFRDRLFF.

This clone has a handful of counts. The chain couples TRBV14 to TRBJ2-7; no clear D gene. The V end was cut by 0 bases, the J end by 3 bases, with 9 bases between. The CDR3 sequence is 14 residues long. Germline lookup yields CDR1 SGHDN and CDR2 FVKESK. The CDR3 sequence is CASSQDNIHYEQYF. For the CDR3, the DNA is TGTGCCAGCAGCCAAGATAACATCCACTACGAGCAGTACTTC.

The V call is TRBV30, the J call TRBJ2-7, with D hard to call. The V and J ends lost 0 bases and 2 bases respectively, with 14 bases between them. The CDR3 is made up of 15 amino acids. CDR1 is GTSNPN and CDR2 is SVGIG in the germline V gene (reference sequence). The DNA for the CDR3 is TGTGCCTGGAGTGTAGAGGTCAGACCAACCTACGAGCAGTACTTC. Amino acids: CAWSVEVRPTYEQYF.

The V and J genes are TRBV19 and TRBJ2-1; no definite D call. Deletions cut 8 bases from V and 2 bases from J, with 19 bases between. Looked up from germline, CDR1 is LNHDA and CDR2 is SQIVND (reference sequence). This CDR3 comprises 16 residues. This CDR3 is CASAAWAVSTYNEQFF. In nucleotides, the CDR3 is TGTGCCAGTGCTGCTTGGGCGGTCAGTACCTACAATGAGCAGTTCTTC. The entire variable domain, with the rest obtained from reference TRBV19 and TRBJ2-1, is as follows: DGGITQSPKYLFRKEGQNVTLSCEQNLNHDAMYWYRQDPGQGLRLIYYSQIVNDFQKGDIAEGYSVSREKKESFPLTVTSAQKNPTAFYLCASAAWAVSTYNEQFFGPGTRLTVL.

The chain combines TRBV27 with TRBJ1-5; D not resolved. CDR3 size: 14 residues. CDR1 and CDR2 from the germline V gene are MNHEY and SMNVEV (reference sequence). V was clipped by 6 bases and J by 1 base, with 10 bases between them. The CDR3 is CASSLHGSNQPQHF. In DNA, the CDR3 is TGTGCCAGCAGCCTACACGGAAGCAATCAGCCCCAGCATTTT.

This chain links TRBV29-1 with TRBJ2-2; D may be TRBD1 or TRBD2 (6 bases each). V dropped 1 base and J dropped 2 bases, with 11 bases sitting between them. This CDR3 is 15 amino acids long. From germline, CDR1 is SQVTM and CDR2 ANQGSEA. In DNA, the CDR3 is TGCAGCGTTGAAGCCGGGGGCCTCAACACCGGGGAGCTGTTTTTT. This encodes CSVEAGGLNTGELFF.

The genes are TRBV28 and TRBJ2-5; perhaps TRBD2 as D (5 bases). Trimming cost V 8 bases and J 5 bases, with 15 bases left between them. Germline V gene lookup returns CDR1 MDHEN and CDR2 SYDVKM. The CDR3 consists of 13 residues. CDR3 coding DNA: TGTGCCAGCGGTTACGGGCTAGCTGAGACCCAGTACTTC. This encodes CASGYGLAETQYF.

V usage is TRBV29-1 and J usage is TRBJ2-5, with D possibly TRBD1 on 6 matching bases. V lost 5 bases, J lost 5 bases, and 24 bases lay in between. From germline, CDR1 is SQVTM and CDR2 ANQGSEA. This CDR3 contains 16 residues. CDR3 sequence reads: CSVLDRLFLQGETQYF. The DNA of the CDR3 is TGCAGCGTTTTGGATCGGCTCTTTCTCCAGGGGGAGACCCAGTACTTC.

The CDR3 loop reads CASTYLARGKGEQFF. DNA for the CDR3: TGTGCCAGCACCTACCTGGCTCGGGGAAAGGGAGAGCAGTTCTTC. This chain connects TRBV28 to TRBJ2-1; TRBD2 is a possible D gene (5 bases). The germline CDR1 and CDR2 sequences are MDHEN and SYDVKM. The CDR3 runs 15 residues. V shed 7 bases and J shed 10 bases, with 23 bases lying between them.

This chain joins TRBV11-2 and TRBJ2-1; tentative D call: TRBD1 (6 bases). CDR3 length: 15 residues. Looked up from germline, CDR1 is SGHAT and CDR2 is FQNNGV. V was shortened by 6 bases and J by 4 bases, with 16 bases between the two germline ends. CDR3 protein: CASRHPGHLYNEQFF. The CDR3 DNA is TGTGCCAGCAGACATCCGGGACACCTATACAATGAGCAGTTCTTC.

V and J are TRBV18 and TRBJ2-5; 7 positions agree with TRBD1. After removal of 3 bases from V and 5 bases from J, the junction contained 12 bases not matched to a gene. The CDR3 is made up of 16 amino acids. Germline assignment: CDR1 KGHSH and CDR2 LQKENI. CDR3 sequence (DNA): TGTGCCAGCTCACCTCGGACAGGAGAGGAAGTGGAGACCCAGTACTTC. Protein sequence: CASSPRTGEEVETQYF.

Comments on this clone: Compared with germline, one end of the junction differs, possibly owing to a read error. V gene TRBV5-5 combines with J gene TRBJ2-1, with TRBD1 matching 11 bases. The CDR3 has 17 residues. Germline CDR1 SGHKS, CDR2 YYEKEE (reference sequence). The CDR3 nucleotides read TGTGTCAGCAGCTTGGAAGGGACAGGGGGTTCCTACAATGAGCAGTTCTTC. It encodes CVSSLEGTGGSYNEQFF.

J is TRBJ1-6 and V is TRBV27, with D possibly matching TRBD1 (6 bases). Germline CDR1 and CDR2: MNHEY and SMNVEV (reference sequence). This CDR3 comprises 13 residues. V shed 6 bases and J shed 14 bases, with 17 bases lying between them. In nucleotides, the CDR3 is TGTGCCAGCAGGGACAGCCTCCTTAGGTCCCTCCACTTT. Its translation: CASRDSLLRSLHF.

The V gene is TRBV7-9, the J gene TRBJ2-1; 10 nucleotides line up with TRBD2. The germline CDR1 and CDR2 sequences are SEHNR and FQNEAQ (reference sequence). This CDR3 is 18 amino acids long. The J segment lost 4 bases and the V segment lost 3 bases, leaving 12 bases of the junction unmatched. The CDR3 sequence: CASSFTAGGSDPYNEQFF. CDR3 nucleotides: TGTGCCAGCAGCTTCACAGCGGGGGGGAGCGATCCTTACAATGAGCAGTTCTTC.